This record looks at one T cell receptor (beta chain) sequence and its context. What it binds is unknown. The table came from immunoSEQ multiplex PCR; TCRdb's copy has only in-frame clones and leaves some out. The table has 20,000 to 30,000 clones, roughly 80% seen once. The data stem from a study of lymphopenia after photon versus proton radiotherapy. General observations from the study: A bigger post-nadir fall in TCR diversity correlated inversely with survival time in deceased patients. Post-nadir diversity loss with photons came from oligoclonal expansion, particularly CD8+ Temra cells.

The CDR3 is made up of 16 amino acids. Deletions cut 2 bases from V and 0 bases from J, with 12 bases between. Germline CDR1 reads KGHSH; CDR2 reads LQKENI. The sequence derives from a woman in her 70s with pancreatic cancer. This sequence joins TRBV18 and TRBJ2-3, with TRBD1 as a possible D gene (6 bases). Source: peripheral blood, taken from a patient treated with proton-based radiotherapy. CDR3 DNA sequence: TGTGCCAGCTCACCAGGACAGCCAACTAGCACAGATACGCAGTATTTT. It specifies CASSPGQPTSTDTQYF.